The clone carrying this TCR beta chain has a count of ten or more. Antigen: not known. The source of the sample is a study of molecular identifiers for immune sequencing clone quantification. MiXCR, run by TCRdb on the PCR reads, gives a single entry per CDR3 protein. Of 490,000 or so distinct CDR3 sequences in the sample, 20% to 25% were seen once. With 0 bases removed from V and 4 bases from J, the gap between germline ends came to 6 bases. CDR3 length: 13 amino acids. Germline V gene sequence: CDR1 MNHNS, CDR2 SASEGT. Naive CD8 T cells, phenotype CD8+CD4-CCR7+CD45RA+, were sorted. General study points: Molecules of identical TCR sharing a barcode could underestimate highly expanded clone sizes. Clones above 20 RNA copies contained over 97% of effector molecules and under 1% of naive molecules.

This sequence was found in a human donor in good health. Some libraries in this study had Jurkat cell RNA spiked in. The specimen was naive CD8+ T cells from blood, with Jurkat cell RNA spiked in. Stated subset: FACS-sorted CD8+CD4-CCR7+CD45RA+ naive T cells. This chain connects TRBV6-1 to TRBJ1-1, with a possible D match to TRBD1 (5 bases). The CDR3 nucleotides are TGTGCCAGCAGTGAAGCGAGGGGCACTGAAGCTTTCTTT. The encoded protein is CASSEARGTEAFF.